Given below is one TCR beta chain in context. Germline lookup yields CDR1 MNHEY and CDR2 SMNVEV (reference sequence). This CDR3 is 13 amino acids long. Between the trimmed V and J ends, which lost 3 bases and 3 bases, there was a span of 9 bases. This sample was included in a study of T cell changes during pregnancy in multiple sclerosis. Clones were read by immunoSEQ multiplex PCR, and TCRdb kept only the in-frame ones, dropping some. Among 40,000 or so clones listed, 90% were seen once. The receptor comes from a female donor in good health, enrolled as a control in a pregnancy study. This chain links TRBV27 with TRBJ2-7; D is possibly TRBD1 (6 bases). Specimen: peripheral blood, collected in the third trimester of pregnancy. The CDR3 DNA follows: TGTGCCAGCAGTTTTGGACAGTTCTACGAGCAGTACTTC. Its translation: CASSFGQFYEQYF.